The 29 T cell receptor beta chains presented below share a single source sample, sequenced in a study of T cells in Graves' hyperthyroidism and ophthalmopathy. Amplification yielded TCR beta CDR3 regions, with RNA transcripts as the source. The study used the HTBI primer set for a first-round RT-PCR of the TCR CDR3. TCRdb independently ran MiXCR on the multiplex PCR reads; one entry per CDR3 protein. The profile covers hundreds of thousands of distinct CDR3 sequences, with about 15% appearing a single time and approximately 13% taken by the ten largest. Sequencing was carried out using blood. The source of these receptors is a woman in her fifties or sixties with Graves' ophthalmopathy.

This clonotype occurred many times. The V call is TRBV28, the J call TRBJ1-2, with D maybe TRBD1 (5 bases). V lost 8 bases and J 4 bases, leaving 20 bases between the germline ends. The CDR3 runs 15 residues. Germline V gene sequence: CDR1 MDHEN, CDR2 SYDVKM. In DNA, the CDR3 is TGTGCCAGCTCCGACCCGGGCTTTGGGGGCTATGGCTACACCTTC. Its protein product is CASSDPGFGGYGYTF.

This clonotype was detected ten times or more. This chain connects TRBV7-8 to TRBJ2-3, with D hard to call. This CDR3 spans 15 amino acids. Trimming pared 2 bases from V and 1 base from J, leaving 10 bases between. Germline CDR1 SGHVS, CDR2 FQNEAQ. The CDR3, as DNA: TGTGCCAGCAGCTTACAGGTGTCCGGCACAGATACGCAGTATTTT. This gives the protein CASSLQVSGTDTQYF.

This chain links TRBV19 with TRBJ2-1; 8 nucleotides match TRBD1. V lost 3 bases, J lost 8 bases, and 3 bases stayed unmatched. This CDR3 has 13 residues. Germline CDR1 reads LNHDA; CDR2 reads SQIVND (reference sequence). CDR3 coding DNA: TGTGCCAGTAGTATCGGCAGGGGGCATGAGCAGTTCTTC. Protein: CASSIGRGHEQFF.

The chain uses TRBV28 and TRBJ2-1; 7 positions agree with TRBD1. The trim removed 9 bases at V and 6 bases at J, leaving 11 bases unmatched. Germline-derived CDR1 and CDR2 are MDHEN and SYDVKM. The CDR3 totals 14 residues. The CDR3 DNA is TGTGCCAGTTTGACAGGGTATGTTTCCAATGAGCAGTTCTTC. It is translated as CASLTGYVSNEQFF.

In its sample, this clonotype was seen many times. This sequence joins TRBV20-1 and TRBJ2-1; TRBD2 matches 7 bases. The ends lost 3 bases at V and 5 bases at J; junction bases unmatched: 4. This CDR3 comprises 13 residues. The germline gives CDR1 DFQATT, CDR2 SNEGSKA (reference sequence). CDR3 coding DNA: TGCAGTGCTAGTGGGGGGGGTAACAATGAGCAGTTCTTC. It encodes CSASGGGNNEQFF.

The chain combines TRBV5-1 with TRBJ2-1; 13 bases line up with TRBD2. The trim removed 4 bases at V and 8 bases at J, leaving 3 bases unmatched. Per germline, CDR1 SGHRS and CDR2 YFSETQ. The CDR3 is made up of 14 amino acids. Written as DNA, the CDR3 is TGCGCCAGCAGCACAACTAGCGGGGGGGATGAGCAGTTCTTC. The encoded protein is CASSTTSGGDEQFF. Together with reference TRBV5-1 and TRBJ2-1, the CDR3 gives the full variable domain: KAGVTQTPRYLIKTRGQQVTLSCSPISGHRSVSWYQQTPGQGLQFLFEYFSETQRNKGNFPGRFSGRQFSNSRSEMNVSTLELGDSALYLCASSTTSGGDEQFFGPGTRLTVL.

This clonotype was detected only a few times. Its ends do not fully match the called genes, so a read error is possible. The chain joins TRBV7-7 to TRBJ2-1, with 9 bases that match TRBD2. The germline gives CDR1 SSHAT, CDR2 FNYEAQ (reference sequence). The CDR3 covers 17 residues. The DNA for the CDR3 is TGTGCTAGCAGCTTATTGGTAGCGGGAGATTGGAGGAATGAGCAGTTCTTC. Translating gives CASSLLVAGDWRNEQFF.

This clonotype was observed many times. The chain recombines TRBV30 with TRBJ2-1, with D uncertain. The CDR3 has 11 amino acids. Between the trimmed V and J ends, which lost 0 bases and 4 bases, there was a span of 1 base. Germline V CDR1 and CDR2: GTSNPN, SVGIG (reference sequence). CDR3 coding DNA: TGTGCCTGGAGTGTATACAATGAGCAGTTCTTC. Amino acids: CAWSVYNEQFF.

This clonotype was seen a handful of times. This rearrangement joins TRBV6-1 to TRBJ2-1, with D maybe TRBD1 (6 bases). The ends were cut back, 7 bases at V and 0 bases at J, with 16 bases in the middle. The CDR3 totals 16 residues. Per germline, CDR1 MNHNS and CDR2 SASEGT. The CDR3, as DNA: TGTGCCAGCAAGTACTCGGACAGAGACTCCTACAATGAGCAGTTCTTC. Amino acids: CASKYSDRDSYNEQFF.

This clonotype was counted many times. The rearrangement joins TRBV12-3 or TRBV12-4 to TRBJ1-1; 9 positions agree with TRBD1. The V and J ends lost 6 bases and 1 base, in that order; junction bases with no gene match: 3. The CDR3 contains 14 residues. The CDR3 DNA reads as TGTGCCAGCAGCCGGACAGGGGCGAACACTGAAGCTTTCTTT. It yields the protein CASSRTGANTEAFF.

Many counts were recorded for this clonotype. The chain carries TRBV29-1 and TRBJ2-3; 10 nucleotides match TRBD2. The CDR3 consists of 15 residues. J lost 4 bases, V lost 0 bases, and 4 bases had no gene match. The germline V gene has CDR1 SQVTM and CDR2 ANQGSEA. The CDR3 is CSVEEPGLASDTQYF. The CDR3 bases are TGCAGCGTTGAAGAACCGGGACTAGCGTCAGATACGCAGTATTTT.

This clonotype has ten or more counts. The chain recombines TRBV2 with TRBJ2-4; unclear D gene. The CDR3 runs to 14 residues. Deletions cut 10 bases from V and 0 bases from J, with 13 bases between. Germline loops: CDR1 SNHLY, CDR2 FYNNEI. This CDR3 is CATRSGLAKNIQYF. CDR3 bases: TGTGCCACCAGATCCGGGCTAGCCAAAAACATTCAGTACTTC.

This clonotype has ten or more counts. The DNA for the CDR3 is TGTGCCAGCAGATTCAGACAGGGTGAATCCAACGAGCAGTACTTC. Its protein product is CASRFRQGESNEQYF. V usage is TRBV7-2 and J usage is TRBJ2-7; 7 bases line up with TRBD1. The CDR3 extends over 15 amino acids. The junction had 13 bases not matched to a gene; V was cut back by 6 bases and J by 5 bases. Germline loops: CDR1 SGHTA, CDR2 FQGNSA.

This clonotype was recorded at least ten times. The chain couples TRBV6-5 to TRBJ2-2; the D gene could be TRBD1 or TRBD2 (5 bases each). The germline V and J ends were trimmed by 0 bases and 4 bases, with 18 bases remaining between them. This CDR3 has 18 amino acids. Germline V CDR1 and CDR2: MNHEY, SVGAGI. CDR3 region: CASSYSGPGVWSTGELFF. Here the CDR3 DNA reads TGTGCCAGCAGTTACTCGGGACCCGGGGTTTGGTCCACCGGGGAGCTGTTTTTT.

There are a few counts of this clonotype. CDR3 sequence reads: CATSRDGWGMNTEAFF. The CDR3 region has the DNA TGTGCCACCAGCAGAGATGGTTGGGGGATGAACACTGAAGCTTTCTTT. The V and J genes are TRBV15 and TRBJ1-1; TRBD1 is a possible D gene (5 bases). The length of the CDR3 is 16 residues. The germline V and J ends were trimmed by 0 bases and 0 bases, with 11 bases remaining between them. Germline lookup yields CDR1 LNHNV and CDR2 YYDKDF (reference sequence). Full variable domain (rest looked up from reference TRBV15 and TRBJ1-1): DAMVIQNPRYQVTQFGKPVTLSCSQTLNHNVMYWYQQKSSQAPKLLFHYYDKDFNNEADTPDNFQSRRPNTSFCFLDIRSPGLGDTAMYLCATSRDGWGMNTEAFFGQGTRLTVV.

This clonotype was seen at least ten times. This sequence joins TRBV10-3 and TRBJ2-7, with D perhaps assigned TRBD1 or TRBD2 (5 bases each). CDR3 length equals 15 residues. V was pared by 0 bases and J by 2 bases, with 11 bases between. Germline loops: CDR1 ENHRY, CDR2 SYGVKD. The CDR3 region is CAISESLGGAYEQYF. CDR3 coding DNA: TGTGCCATCAGTGAGTCGCTTGGGGGAGCCTACGAGCAGTACTTC.

This clonotype came up many times. V usage is TRBV20-1 and J usage is TRBJ1-5, with D possibly TRBD1 on 5 matching bases. Germline V gene sequence: CDR1 DFQATT, CDR2 SNEGSKA (reference sequence). This CDR3 region has 15 residues. Trimming cost V 5 bases and J 9 bases, with 23 bases left between them. CDR3 sequence reads: CSAPKDRGQRGPQHF. CDR3 bases: TGCAGTGCTCCAAAAGACCGGGGCCAAAGGGGGCCCCAGCATTTT.

This clonotype showed up many times. The V and J genes are TRBV20-1 and TRBJ2-3, with D unclear. V lost 6 bases and J lost 1, with 20 bases in between. The CDR3 extends over 16 amino acids. CDR1 DFQATT and CDR2 SNEGSKA come from the germline V gene (reference sequence). As DNA, the CDR3 is TGCAGTGCAACCGGACCCAGCCGACTCCGCACAGATACGCAGTATTTT. Its translation is CSATGPSRLRTDTQYF.

This clonotype has a handful of counts. This chain joins TRBV20-1 and TRBJ2-3; tentatively, D is TRBD2 (6 bases). V was pared by 4 bases and J by 4 bases, with 18 bases between. The CDR3 spans 15 residues. In germline, CDR1 is DFQATT, CDR2 SNEGSKA (reference sequence). The CDR3 region has the DNA TGCAGTGCTAATAATCGGCGGGAATTTTCAGATACGCAGTATTTT. Protein sequence: CSANNRREFSDTQYF.

This chain joins TRBV5-1 and TRBJ1-4, with 9 bases aligning to TRBD1. This CDR3 is built from 15 residues. Per germline, CDR1 SGHRS and CDR2 YFSETQ. J was trimmed by 4 bases and V by 5 bases; bases with no gene match: 6. DNA of the CDR3: TGCGCCAGCAGGCAGCCGGGACAGGGTAATGAAAAACTGTTTTTT. Translation gives CASRQPGQGNEKLFF.

This clonotype appeared many times. J is TRBJ2-5 and V is TRBV28; a weak D match, TRBD1 (6 bases). The germline gives CDR1 MDHEN, CDR2 SYDVKM. V was clipped by 10 bases and J by 5 bases, with 32 bases between them. CDR3 size: 18 residues. This chain's CDR3 is CATILPRLRDTVMETQYF. CDR3 in DNA: TGTGCCACAATCCTCCCCCGATTACGGGACACGGTCATGGAGACCCAGTACTTC.

Many counts were recorded for this clonotype. V usage is TRBV7-2 and J usage is TRBJ1-5, with no clear D. Germline CDR1 and CDR2: SGHTA and FQGNSA. CDR3 size: 15 residues. V was pared by 1 base and J by 1 base, with 8 bases between. The CDR3 DNA is TGTGCCAGCAGCTTAGATGCTCTGAGCAATCAGCCCCAGCATTTT. The encoded protein is CASSLDALSNQPQHF.

Regarding this clonotype: A much larger clone sits a single nucleotide away, making a read error possible. The V gene is TRBV9, the J gene TRBJ2-7, with TRBD2 as a possible D gene (6 bases). Germline CDR1 reads SGDLS; CDR2 reads YYNGEE. The CDR3 loop spans 14 amino acids. Trimming removed 1 base from V and 9 bases from J, with 17 bases in between. The CDR3 reads CASSVSGGEDGQYF. The CDR3 nucleotides read TGTGCCAGCAGCGTATCCGGGGGAGAGGATGGGCAGTACTTC.

This rearrangement joins TRBV6-2 or TRBV6-3 to TRBJ2-5, with a possible D match to TRBD2 (5 bases). Germline V gene data show CDR1 as MNHEY and CDR2 as SVGEGT. The CDR3 runs to 14 residues. The V and J ends lost 2 bases and 2 bases respectively, with 9 bases between them. The CDR3 DNA reads TGTGCCAGCAGTTACCCGGGGAGTCAAGAGACCCAGTACTTC. Amino acid sequence: CASSYPGSQETQYF.

V and J are TRBV15 and TRBJ2-6, with TRBD1 matching over 7 bases. Germline values: CDR1 LNHNV, CDR2 YYDKDF (reference sequence). This CDR3 has 20 amino acids. The ends lost 1 base at V and 0 bases at J; junction bases unmatched: 12. CDR3 residues: CATSRGTGKWASSGANVLTF. The DNA for the CDR3 is TGTGCCACCAGCAGAGGGACAGGCAAATGGGCCTCCTCTGGGGCCAACGTCCTGACTTTC.

This clonotype was seen many times. CDR3: CATSDWNYNEQFF. In DNA form, the CDR3 reads TGTGCCACCAGTGATTGGAACTACAATGAGCAGTTCTTC. This sequence joins TRBV24-1 and TRBJ2-1; D remains ambiguous. The CDR3 consists of 13 residues. Between the trimmed V and J ends, which lost 2 bases and 3 bases, there was a span of 4 bases. Germline values: CDR1 KGHDR, CDR2 SFDVKD.

The sample holds many counts of this clonotype. The rearrangement joins TRBV6-1 to TRBJ1-1; D might be TRBD1 (5 bases). The CDR3 covers 16 residues. Germline V gene lookup returns CDR1 MNHNS and CDR2 SASEGT. Trimming stripped 6 bases from V and 5 bases from J, with 22 bases between. As DNA, the CDR3 is TGTGCCAGCAGCCCTGGCAGGGATGCCTCGGGGACTGAAGCTTTCTTT. This translates into CASSPGRDASGTEAFF.

The chain has TRBV19 and TRBJ1-5; D unclear. The CDR3 contains 18 residues. Trimming took off 7 bases at V and 5 bases at J, with 27 bases between the two ends. Germline assignment: CDR1 LNHDA and CDR2 SQIVND (reference sequence). CDR3 nucleotide sequence: TGTGCCAGTACCCCTTACTATATTAGGGAAAGGGAACATCAGCCCCAGCATTTT. Amino acid sequence: CASTPYYIREREHQPQHF. Full variable domain (rest looked up from reference TRBV19 and TRBJ1-5): DGGITQSPKYLFRKEGQNVTLSCEQNLNHDAMYWYRQDPGQGLRLIYYSQIVNDFQKGDIAEGYSVSREKKESFPLTVTSAQKNPTAFYLCASTPYYIREREHQPQHFGDGTRLSIL.

This clonotype occurred a few times. The genes are TRBV19 and TRBJ2-7; maybe TRBD2 (5 bases). This CDR3 is 15 amino acids long. Trimming pared 5 bases from V and 3 bases from J, leaving 17 bases between. Germline CDR1 is LNHDA and CDR2 is SQIVND (reference sequence). For the CDR3, the DNA is TGTGCCAGTAGTCCCGTGTTGCGGACTGGCTACGAGCAGTACTTC. Translated: CASSPVLRTGYEQYF.